The 24 T cell receptor beta chains below all came from one sample that was sequenced in a study of T cells in Graves' hyperthyroidism and ophthalmopathy. RNA transcripts provided the source from which TCR beta CDR3 regions were amplified. The HTBI primer set drove a first-round RT-PCR of the TCR CDR3. TCRdb fed the multiplex PCR reads into MiXCR, producing one record per CDR3 protein. The sample lists 250,000 to 400,000 distinct CDR3 sequences; roughly 15% were seen once. Sequencing used blood. The receptors stem from a woman between 40 and 50 years old with Graves' ophthalmopathy.

This clonotype has a count of ten or more. The V and J genes are TRBV11-2 and TRBJ1-4, with D unresolved. The V end lost 4 bases, the J end lost 6 bases, and 3 bases lay between the germline ends. The germline V gene has CDR1 SGHAT and CDR2 FQNNGV. This CDR3 region has 11 residues. The chain's CDR3 is CASSYHEKLFF. Written as DNA, the CDR3 is TGTGCCAGCAGCTACCATGAAAAACTGTTTTTT.

This clonotype was found many times. This CDR3 is CASSLEPPRQGGNEQYF. In DNA form, the CDR3 reads TGTGCCAGCAGCTTAGAACCACCCCGACAGGGGGGAAACGAGCAGTACTTC. This chain joins TRBV7-8 and TRBJ2-7; TRBD1 matches 9 bases. The CDR3 consists of 17 residues. Germline CDR1 is SGHVS and CDR2 is FQNEAQ. Trimming cost V 1 base and J 5 bases; bases outside gene matches: 12.

In this sample, this clonotype turned up many times. This chain links TRBV11-1 with TRBJ2-1, with 10 bases matching TRBD1. Germline lookup yields CDR1 SGHAT and CDR2 FQDESV (reference sequence). The junction had 5 bases not matched to a gene; V was cut back by 5 bases and J by 4 bases. The CDR3 runs 15 residues. CDR3 DNA: TGTGCCAGCAGCCCGGGACAGGGGAGGTACAATGAGCAGTTCTTC. Translated: CASSPGQGRYNEQFF.

The chain has TRBV3-1 and TRBJ2-2; TRBD1 agrees at 10 bases. This CDR3 comprises 18 residues. V gave up 3 bases and J gave up 6 bases; unmatched junction bases: 13. CDR1 and CDR2 from the germline V gene are LGHDT and YNNKEL (reference sequence). The CDR3 here is CASSQYGTGENYAGELFF. The CDR3 DNA is TGTGCCAGCAGCCAGTACGGGACAGGGGAAAATTATGCCGGGGAGCTGTTTTTT. Complete variable domain (other parts from reference TRBV3-1 and TRBJ2-2): DTAVSQTPKYLVTQMGNDKSIKCEQNLGHDTMYWYKQDSKKFLKIMFSYNNKELIINETVPNRFSPKSPDKAHLNLHINSLELGDSAVYFCASSQYGTGENYAGELFFGEGSRLTVL.

This clonotype was counted at least ten times. The chain joins TRBV20-1 to TRBJ2-3; 9 nucleotides match TRBD2. The CDR3 is 19 amino acids. Germline CDR1 is DFQATT and CDR2 is SNEGSKA (reference sequence). The V gene end was trimmed by 6 bases and the J gene end by 3 bases; junction bases not matched to a gene: 22. The CDR3 spells CSAPWVAGDLARVTDTQYF. The CDR3 DNA sequence: TGCAGTGCCCCGTGGGTAGCGGGGGACCTCGCGAGGGTGACAGATACGCAGTATTTT.

There are many counts of this clonotype. The chain is built from TRBV28 and TRBJ1-5; D possibly corresponds to TRBD1 (5 bases). Trimming stripped 5 bases from V and 0 bases from J, with 23 bases between. This CDR3 contains 19 residues. Germline CDR1 reads MDHEN; CDR2 reads SYDVKM. The CDR3 DNA sequence: TGTGCCAGCAGTCCTCCGGGACTGCTCGATTTAAATAGCAATCAGCCCCAGCATTTT. This translates into CASSPPGLLDLNSNQPQHF.

This clonotype was found many times. The V gene is TRBV27, the J gene TRBJ2-2; possible D gene TRBD1, 5 bases. Deletions cut 8 bases from V and 3 bases from J, with 13 bases between. CDR1 MNHEY and CDR2 SMNVEV come from the germline V gene (reference sequence). This CDR3 comprises 14 residues. DNA of the CDR3: TGTGCCAGCTCCAGGGTTTCTGACACCGGGGAGCTGTTTTTT. It yields the protein CASSRVSDTGELFF.

This clonotype was recorded many times. This chain joins TRBV11-3 and TRBJ1-2, with D perhaps TRBD1 (6 bases). Germline V CDR1 and CDR2: SGHNT, YENEEA. The CDR3 consists of 13 residues. Deletions cut 5 bases from V and 6 bases from J, with 13 bases between. In DNA, the CDR3 is TGTGCCAGCAGCAAAGGGGGGGCGGATGGCTACACCTTC. Amino acid sequence: CASSKGGADGYTF. Together with reference TRBV11-3 and TRBJ1-2, the CDR3 gives the full variable domain: EAGVVQSPRYKIIEKKQPVAFWCNPISGHNTLYWYLQNLGQGPELLIRYENEEAVDDSQLPKDRFSAERLKGVDSTLKIQPAELGDSAVYLCASSKGGADGYTFGSGTRLTVV.

The chain combines TRBV19 with TRBJ2-3; 8 bases agree with TRBD2. The germline V gene encodes CDR1 LNHDA and CDR2 SQIVND (reference sequence). V trimming: 6 bases; J trimming: 3 bases; junction bases outside the gene matches: 8. The CDR3 consists of 15 residues. Here the CDR3 reads CASRSWREVTDTQYF. Here the CDR3 DNA reads TGTGCCAGTAGGTCCTGGCGGGAGGTAACAGATACGCAGTATTTT.

This clonotype was found many times. The J gene is TRBJ1-1, the V gene TRBV29-1; D is perhaps TRBD1 (5 bases). The CDR3 spans 13 residues. Trimming removed 6 bases at V and 4 bases at J, with 15 bases between. The germline V gene encodes CDR1 SQVTM and CDR2 ANQGSEA. The CDR3 here is CSVARGGFTEAFF. Written as DNA, the CDR3 is TGCAGCGTGGCGCGGGGGGGGTTCACTGAAGCTTTCTTT. Looking up the rest from reference TRBV29-1 and TRBJ1-1 gives the full variable domain: SAVISQKPSRDICQRGTSLTIQCQVDSQVTMMFWYRQQPGQSLTLIATANQGSEATYESGFVIDKFPISRPNLTFSTLTVSNMSPEDSSIYLCSVARGGFTEAFFGQGTRLTVV.

This clonotype was detected ten times or more. The chain links TRBV15 to TRBJ1-2; maybe TRBD1 (5 bases). There are 14 residues in the CDR3. Trimming pared 1 base from V and 2 bases from J, leaving 8 bases between. The germline gives CDR1 LNHNV, CDR2 YYDKDF (reference sequence). In DNA form, the CDR3 reads TGTGCCACCAGCAGAGTTCGGGGGAACTATGGCTACACCTTC. Translating gives CATSRVRGNYGYTF.

This clonotype was picked up many times. This chain connects TRBV6-1 to TRBJ1-5, with 7 bases lining up with TRBD1. The CDR3 is 15 amino acids. Per germline, CDR1 MNHNS and CDR2 SASEGT. V lost 4 bases, J lost 5 bases, and 8 bases stayed unmatched. CDR3: CASSAKPGGHQPQHF. CDR3 coding DNA: TGTGCCAGCAGTGCCAAACCAGGGGGTCATCAGCCCCAGCATTTT.

This clonotype was seen many times. The rearrangement joins TRBV20-1 to TRBJ1-5; D is unclear. The CDR3 spans 17 residues. With 1 base removed from V and 3 bases from J, the gap between germline ends came to 19 bases. From germline, CDR1 is DFQATT and CDR2 SNEGSKA (reference sequence). CDR3 in DNA: TGCAGTGCTAGAGCCCGACTAAAGGCAGGAGCCAATCAGCCCCAGCATTTT. Amino acid sequence: CSARARLKAGANQPQHF.

With respect to this clonotype: The junction differs from germline at one of its ends, possibly a read error. The chain carries TRBV20-1 and TRBJ2-3; 7 bases are a match to TRBD2. Germline CDR1 DFQATT, CDR2 SNEGSKA (reference sequence). This CDR3 comprises 17 residues. The CDR3 protein is CSARPHLRRGKTETQYF. The CDR3 DNA is TGCAGTGCGAGGCCCCACCTTAGGCGGGGGAAGACAGAAACGCAGTATTTT.

At least ten counts were recorded for this clonotype. The V and J genes are TRBV6-1 and TRBJ1-2; D unclear. V lost 8 bases and J lost 2, with 9 bases in between. This CDR3 region has 12 residues. CDR1 is MNHNS, CDR2 SASEGT, per germline. The CDR3 loop is CASRYPNYGYTF. The DNA of the CDR3 is TGTGCCAGCCGATACCCAAACTATGGCTACACCTTC.

This clonotype has only a few counts. This chain links TRBV9 with TRBJ2-1, with no clear D. Germline assignment: CDR1 SGDLS and CDR2 YYNGEE. Trimming left V 4 bases short and J 10 bases short, with 12 bases between. The CDR3 runs to 12 residues. CDR3 region: CASSPVEQEQFF. DNA of the CDR3: TGTGCCAGCAGCCCCGTTGAGCAGGAGCAGTTCTTC.

Many counts were recorded for this clonotype. The genes are TRBV2 and TRBJ2-2, with TRBD2 as a possible D gene (5 bases). In germline, CDR1 is SNHLY, CDR2 FYNNEI. With 6 bases removed from V and 4 bases from J, the gap between germline ends came to 12 bases. The CDR3 runs 14 residues. CDR3 loop: CASRTHTSTGELFF. CDR3 nucleotide sequence: TGTGCCAGCAGAACACACACTAGCACCGGGGAGCTGTTTTTT.

This clonotype was detected only once. It may be a read error: a sequence one base away is much more abundant. The rearrangement joins TRBV3-1 to TRBJ2-1; D call uncertain. The J call is in doubt because the DNA end fits TRBJ2-7 better. Germline-derived CDR1 and CDR2 are LGHDT and YNNKEL (reference sequence). The CDR3 runs 14 residues. CDR3 loop: CASSPSAGYNEQYF. The CDR3 DNA sequence: TGTGCCAGCAGCCCAAGTGCAGGATACAATGAGCAGTACTTC.

A word on this clonotype: A much larger clone differs from this one at a single base, so this may be a read error. The chain joins TRBV4-1 to TRBJ2-7; the D gene is possibly TRBD2 (5 bases). V was shortened by 0 bases and J by 6 bases, with 9 bases between the two germline ends. The germline gives CDR1 MGHRA, CDR2 YSYEKL. This CDR3 has 13 amino acids. CDR3 nucleotide sequence: TGCGCCAGCAGCCAAGATCGGGAATTCGAGCAGTACTTC. Translation gives CASSQDREFEQYF.

This clonotype showed up many times. J is TRBJ1-1 and V is TRBV11-2; D remains ambiguous. CDR1 is SGHAT and CDR2 is FQNNGV in the germline V gene. The CDR3 length is 14 residues. V was pared by 5 bases and J by 4 bases, with 14 bases between. CDR3 sequence: CASSLDPGSTEAFF. The CDR3 DNA sequence: TGTGCCAGCAGCCTTGACCCGGGTAGCACTGAAGCTTTCTTT. Supplemented by reference TRBV11-2 and TRBJ1-1, the full variable domain reads EAGVAQSPRYKIIEKRQSVAFWCNPISGHATLYWYQQILGQGPKLLIQFQNNGVVDDSQLPKDRFSAERLKGVDSTLKIQPAKLEDSAVYLCASSLDPGSTEAFFGQGTRLTVV.

Worth noting for this clonotype: This may arise from a read error, as a much more abundant clone is one base away. The CDR3 does not close with the conserved phenylalanine or tryptophan, likely indicating a read error. The genes are TRBV27 and TRBJ2-2; tentatively, D is TRBD1 (5 bases). Germline lookup yields CDR1 MNHEY and CDR2 SMNVEV (reference sequence). CDR3 length: 14 amino acids. V lost 8 bases and J 3 bases, leaving 13 bases between the germline ends. In DNA, the CDR3 is TGTGCCAGCTCCAGGGTTTCTGACACCGGGGAGCTGTTTTCT. Its translation: CASSRVSDTGELFS.

Comments on this clonotype: This may stem from a read error, because a much larger clone lies one nucleotide away. This chain joins TRBV6-5 and TRBJ2-7, with 9 positions matching TRBD1. V was clipped by 2 bases and J by 7 bases; unmatched bases: 9. This CDR3 is built from 15 residues. Germline V lookup: CDR1 MNHEY, CDR2 SVGAGI. The CDR3 bases are TGTGCCAGCAGTTACATGTACAGGGGGCTGAGAGAGCAGTACTTC. It specifies CASSYMYRGLREQYF.

This clonotype occurred many times. The rearrangement joins TRBV7-2 to TRBJ1-3; no reliable D call. V was shortened by 2 bases and J by 0 bases, with 11 bases between the two germline ends. The CDR3 has 16 residues. Germline loops: CDR1 SGHTA, CDR2 FQGNSA. The CDR3 DNA sequence: TGTGCCAGCAGCTTACGGCAGACGCTCTCTGGAAACACCATATATTTT. It specifies CASSLRQTLSGNTIYF.

This clonotype was recorded at least ten times. The chain is built from TRBV28 and TRBJ2-1, with TRBD2 matching 13 bases. CDR3 size: 18 residues. Germline trimming cut 6 bases from V and 10 bases from J; bases unmatched to any gene: 18. CDR1 is MDHEN and CDR2 is SYDVKM in the germline V gene. The CDR3 DNA reads TGTGCCAGCAGCAATACTCGGACTAGCGGGAGATCTGGAGGCGAGCAGTTCTTC. Amino acid sequence: CASSNTRTSGRSGGEQFF.